The 3 T cell receptor beta chains reported below all come from one sample, sequenced in a study of blood T cell repertoires in COVID-19. Repertoires were generated with immunoSEQ multiplex PCR, while TCRdb's copy carries only in-frame clones and drops some. Among about 250,000 clones listed, roughly 86% were seen once. Sequenced material: peripheral blood. All receptors derive from a man aged 45-60 years with acute or convalescent COVID-19.

The CDR3 DNA reads as TGTGCCAGCGGCAGACAGGGCTACAATGAGCAGTTCTTC. Its translation is CASGRQGYNEQFF. The chain uses TRBV7-9 and TRBJ2-1, with TRBD1 matching 7 bases. After removal of 8 bases from V and 3 bases from J, the junction contained 4 bases not matched to a gene. This CDR3 is 13 amino acids long. CDR1 SEHNR and CDR2 FQNEAQ come from the germline V gene (reference sequence). Full variable domain (outside the CDR3, taken from reference TRBV7-9 and TRBJ2-1): DTGVSQNPRHKITKRGQNVTFRCDPISEHNRLYWYRQTLGQGPEFLTYFQNEAQLEKSRLLSDRFSAERPKGSFSTLEIQRTEQGDSAMYLCASGRQGYNEQFFGPGTRLTVL.

V gene TRBV19 combines with J gene TRBJ2-5; 7 bases map to TRBD1. Germline loops: CDR1 LNHDA, CDR2 SQIVND (reference sequence). This CDR3 is built from 14 residues. V was pared by 6 bases and J by 5 bases, with 9 bases of the junction left unmatched. Here the CDR3 reads CASRKQGKEETQYF. The CDR3 nucleotides read TGTGCCAGTAGAAAACAGGGGAAGGAGGAGACCCAGTACTTC.

The chain carries TRBV3-1 (or the pseudogene TRBV3-2) and TRBJ2-2; 7 positions agree with TRBD1. This CDR3 region has 16 residues. V trimming: 4 bases; J trimming: 4 bases; junction bases outside the gene matches: 9. Germline CDR1 LGHDT, CDR2 YNNKEL (reference sequence). CDR3 nucleotides: TGTGCCAGCAGCCGCAACAGGGGTGGGACCACCGGGGAGCTGTTTTTT. It translates to CASSRNRGGTTGELFF.